Listed here are 10 T cell receptor beta chains from one sample, sequenced in a study of shared clonotypes between healthy human individuals. Produced via immunoSEQ multiplex PCR; TCRdb's table is partial and in-frame only. The table lists around 320,000 clones, about nine tenths of them singletons, with roughly 17% in the top ten. Sample: memory CD8+ T cells sorted from blood. As for subset: CD45RO+ cells pooled with CCR7-negative TemRA cells. The receptors here all came from a man younger than 30 in good health.

The chain has TRBV7-2 and TRBJ2-7, with 9 bases identical to TRBD1. This CDR3 has 15 residues. V lost 5 bases, J lost 1 base, and 6 bases stayed unmatched. Germline-derived CDR1 and CDR2 are SGHTA and FQGNSA. The CDR3 sequence: CASSPSGTGSYEQYF. The CDR3 DNA sequence: TGTGCCAGCAGCCCCTCCGGGACAGGGTCCTACGAGCAGTACTTC.

The chain recombines TRBV7-9 with TRBJ2-7, with D perhaps assigned TRBD1 or TRBD2 (6 bases each). This CDR3 is 15 amino acids long. CDR1 and CDR2 (germline): SEHNR, FQNEAQ (reference sequence). V was shortened by 3 bases and J by 1 base, with 13 bases between the two germline ends. In DNA form, the CDR3 reads TGTGCCAGCAGCTTGCTTTCGGGGGCGTCCTACGAGCAGTACTTC. Amino acids: CASSLLSGASYEQYF.

In this sample, this clone turned up once. The rearrangement uses TRBV11-2 and TRBJ2-1; weak D call: TRBD1 (6 bases). V shed 5 bases and J shed 8 bases, with 16 bases lying between them. Germline values: CDR1 SGHAT, CDR2 FQNNGV. This CDR3 has 14 amino acids. The CDR3 loop reads CASSIAGTLDEQFF. The DNA for the CDR3 is TGTGCCAGCAGCATCGCCGGGACACTCGATGAGCAGTTCTTC.

V gene TRBV6-1 combines with J gene TRBJ1-5, with 7 bases lining up with TRBD1. The CDR3 has 18 amino acids. Per germline, CDR1 MNHNS and CDR2 SASEGT. V gave up 4 bases and J gave up 6 bases; unmatched junction bases: 18. The CDR3: CASSGWLAGGRFGQPQHF. CDR3 nucleotides: TGTGCCAGCAGTGGCTGGTTGGCAGGGGGACGGTTCGGTCAGCCCCAGCATTTT.

The CDR3 bases are TGTGCCAGCAGCTTAGAAAACAGCCCCTGGAACTATGGCTACACCTTC. Amino acid sequence: CASSLENSPWNYGYTF. The chain combines TRBV11-2 with TRBJ1-2; the D is unclear. The CDR3 length is 16 residues. The V gene's germline CDR1 is SGHAT and CDR2 FQNNGV. Trimming removed 0 bases at V and 2 bases at J, with 13 bases between.

The chain is built from TRBV4-2 and TRBJ2-7, with TRBD2 identical over 8 bases. The CDR3 is 18 amino acids. The V gene's germline CDR1 is LGHNA and CDR2 YNFKEQ. J was trimmed by 1 base and V by 0 bases; bases with no gene match: 11. The CDR3 spells CASSQEVGSGLASYEQYF. The CDR3 coding sequence is TGTGCCAGCAGCCAAGAGGTGGGGAGCGGACTAGCTTCCTACGAGCAGTACTTC.

The chain has TRBV11-2 and TRBJ1-2, with no clear D. The length of the CDR3 is 16 residues. In germline, CDR1 is SGHAT, CDR2 FQNNGV. The V end lost 0 bases, the J end lost 4 bases, and 15 bases lay between the germline ends. The CDR3 loop is CASSLDLAGGSYGYTF. CDR3 nucleotides: TGTGCCAGCAGCTTAGACTTGGCGGGAGGTAGCTATGGCTACACCTTC.

Concerning this clone itself: The same CDR3 can be traced to other DNA sequences in this sample. The chain recombines TRBV7-9 with TRBJ1-1, with D perhaps matching TRBD1 (5 bases). Per germline, CDR1 SEHNR and CDR2 FQNEAQ (reference sequence). The ends were cut back, 5 bases at V and 4 bases at J, with 11 bases in the middle. The CDR3 has 13 residues. The CDR3 is CASSPRGGTEAFF. In DNA, the CDR3 is TGTGCCAGCAGCCCCCGGGGGGGCACTGAAGCTTTCTTT.

The genes are TRBV4-1 and TRBJ2-2; 10 nucleotides match TRBD2. The CDR3 extends over 15 amino acids. V trimming: 5 bases; J trimming: 3 bases; junction bases outside the gene matches: 3. CDR1 is MGHRA, CDR2 YSYEKL, per germline. CDR3 nucleotide sequence: TGCGCCAGCAGCTTCCTAGCGGGAGACACCGGGGAGCTGTTTTTT. This codes for CASSFLAGDTGELFF.

The chain is built from TRBV9 and TRBJ2-7; TRBD1 aligns across 8 bases. CDR3 length equals 15 residues. J was trimmed by 2 bases and V by 3 bases; bases with no gene match: 7. Germline V lookup: CDR1 SGDLS, CDR2 YYNGEE. CDR3 nucleotide sequence: TGTGCCAGCAGCGCCCGGACAGGGACCACCTACGAGCAGTACTTC. Its protein is CASSARTGTTYEQYF.